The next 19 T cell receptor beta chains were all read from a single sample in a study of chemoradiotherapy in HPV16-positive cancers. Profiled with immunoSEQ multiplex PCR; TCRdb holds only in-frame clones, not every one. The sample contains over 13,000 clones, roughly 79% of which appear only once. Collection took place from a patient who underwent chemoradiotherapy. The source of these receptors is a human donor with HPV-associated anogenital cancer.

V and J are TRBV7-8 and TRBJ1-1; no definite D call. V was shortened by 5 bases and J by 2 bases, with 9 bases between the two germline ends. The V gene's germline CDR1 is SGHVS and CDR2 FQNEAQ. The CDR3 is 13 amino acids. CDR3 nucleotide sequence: TGTGCCAGCAGCCCGGACGGAAACACTGAAGCTTTCTTT. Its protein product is CASSPDGNTEAFF.

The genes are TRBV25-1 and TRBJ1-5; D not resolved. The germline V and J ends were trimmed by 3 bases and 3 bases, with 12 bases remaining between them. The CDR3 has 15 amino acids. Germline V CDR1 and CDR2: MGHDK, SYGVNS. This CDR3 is CASSDSGTINQPQHF. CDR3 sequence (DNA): TGTGCCAGCAGTGACTCCGGAACAATCAATCAGCCCCAGCATTTT.

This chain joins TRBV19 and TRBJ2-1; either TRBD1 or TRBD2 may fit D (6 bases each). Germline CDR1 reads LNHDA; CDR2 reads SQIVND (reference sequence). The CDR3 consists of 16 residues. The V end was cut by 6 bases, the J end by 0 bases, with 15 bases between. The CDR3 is CASRHKRGLSYNEQFF. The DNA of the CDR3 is TGTGCCAGTAGGCACAAACGGGGGCTCTCCTACAATGAGCAGTTCTTC.

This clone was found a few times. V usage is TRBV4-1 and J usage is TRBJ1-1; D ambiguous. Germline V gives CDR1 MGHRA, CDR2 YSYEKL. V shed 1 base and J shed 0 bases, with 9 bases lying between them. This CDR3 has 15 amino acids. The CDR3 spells CASSQVSRVNTEAFF. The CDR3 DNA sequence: TGCGCCAGCAGCCAAGTGTCTCGAGTGAACACTGAAGCTTTCTTT.

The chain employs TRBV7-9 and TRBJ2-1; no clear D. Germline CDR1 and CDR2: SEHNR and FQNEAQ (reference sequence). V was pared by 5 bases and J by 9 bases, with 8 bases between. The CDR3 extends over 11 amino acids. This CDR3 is CASSQAPEQFF. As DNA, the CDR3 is TGTGCCAGCAGCCAAGCGCCTGAGCAGTTCTTC. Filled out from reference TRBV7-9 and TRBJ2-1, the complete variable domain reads DTGVSQNPRHKITKRGQNVTFRCDPISEHNRLYWYRQTLGQGPEFLTYFQNEAQLEKSRLLSDRFSAERPKGSFSTLEIQRTEQGDSAMYLCASSQAPEQFFGPGTRLTVL.

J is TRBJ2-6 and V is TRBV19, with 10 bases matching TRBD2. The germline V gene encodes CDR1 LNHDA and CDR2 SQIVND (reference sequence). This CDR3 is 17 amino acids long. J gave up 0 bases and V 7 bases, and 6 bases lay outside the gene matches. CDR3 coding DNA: TGTGCCAGTAAGGGTAGCGGGGGGCTCTCTGGGGCCAACGTCCTGACTTTC. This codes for CASKGSGGLSGANVLTF.

In DNA form, the CDR3 reads TGCGCCAGCAGCTTCACGGGGGTAAGCTCCTACAATGAGCAGTTCTTC. Translating it yields CASSFTGVSSYNEQFF. The rearrangement joins TRBV5-1 to TRBJ2-1, with D perhaps TRBD2 (6 bases). Trimming stripped 2 bases from V and 0 bases from J, with 12 bases between. The CDR3 is 16 residues long. Per germline, CDR1 SGHRS and CDR2 YFSETQ. The variable domain in full, completed from reference TRBV5-1 and TRBJ2-1, reads KAGVTQTPRYLIKTRGQQVTLSCSPISGHRSVSWYQQTPGQGLQFLFEYFSETQRNKGNFPGRFSGRQFSNSRSEMNVSTLELGDSALYLCASSFTGVSSYNEQFFGPGTRLTVL.

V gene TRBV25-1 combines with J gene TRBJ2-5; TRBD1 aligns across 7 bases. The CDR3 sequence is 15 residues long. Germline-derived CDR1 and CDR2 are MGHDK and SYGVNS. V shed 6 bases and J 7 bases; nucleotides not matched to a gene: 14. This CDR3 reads CASSQSQQGLATQYF. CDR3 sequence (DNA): TGTGCCAGCAGCCAGTCCCAACAGGGGCTGGCGACCCAGTACTTC.

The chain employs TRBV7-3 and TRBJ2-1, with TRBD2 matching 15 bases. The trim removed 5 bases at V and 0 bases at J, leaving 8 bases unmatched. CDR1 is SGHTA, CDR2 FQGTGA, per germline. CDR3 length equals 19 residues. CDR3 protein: CASSPPGLAGGSSYNEQFF. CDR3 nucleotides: TGTGCCAGCAGCCCGCCGGGACTAGCGGGGGGAAGCTCCTACAATGAGCAGTTCTTC.

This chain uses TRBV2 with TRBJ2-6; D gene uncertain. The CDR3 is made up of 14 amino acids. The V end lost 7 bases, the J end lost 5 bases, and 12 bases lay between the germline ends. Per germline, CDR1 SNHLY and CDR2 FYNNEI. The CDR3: CASMLRPWANVLTF. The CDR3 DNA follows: TGTGCCAGCATGTTGCGGCCCTGGGCCAACGTCCTGACTTTC.

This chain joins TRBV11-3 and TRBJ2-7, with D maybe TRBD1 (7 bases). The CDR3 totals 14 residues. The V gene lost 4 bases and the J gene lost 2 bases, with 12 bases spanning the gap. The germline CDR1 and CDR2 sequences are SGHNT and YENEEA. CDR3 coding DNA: TGTGCCAGCAGCTCGACAGGGAGGCCCTACGAGCAGTACTTC. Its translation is CASSSTGRPYEQYF.

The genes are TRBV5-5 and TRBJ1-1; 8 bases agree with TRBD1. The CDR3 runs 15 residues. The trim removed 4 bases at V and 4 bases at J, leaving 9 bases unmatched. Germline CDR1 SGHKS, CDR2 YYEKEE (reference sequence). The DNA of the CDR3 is TGTGCCAGCAGCGCACGGACAGGGCTGGGCACTGAAGCTTTCTTT. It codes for CASSARTGLGTEAFF.

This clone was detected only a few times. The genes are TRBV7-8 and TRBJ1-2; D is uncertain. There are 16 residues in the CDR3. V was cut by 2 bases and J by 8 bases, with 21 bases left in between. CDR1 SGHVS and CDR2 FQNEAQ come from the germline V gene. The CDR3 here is CASSLREDGMVEGYTF. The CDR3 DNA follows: TGTGCCAGCAGCTTACGAGAGGATGGAATGGTGGAAGGCTACACCTTC.

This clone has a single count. The CDR3 protein is CASSDDRGKGYTF. The CDR3 nucleotides read TGTGCCAGTAGTGACGACAGGGGTAAGGGCTACACCTTC. The chain is built from TRBV19 and TRBJ1-2; 8 bases agree with TRBD1. Germline V gene lookup returns CDR1 LNHDA and CDR2 SQIVND (reference sequence). Unmatched junction bases numbered 7, after V lost 5 bases and J lost 8 bases. The CDR3 sequence is 13 residues long.

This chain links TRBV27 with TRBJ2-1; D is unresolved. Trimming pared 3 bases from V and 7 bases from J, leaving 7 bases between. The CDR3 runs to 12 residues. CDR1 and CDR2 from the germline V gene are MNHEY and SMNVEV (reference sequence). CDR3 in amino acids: CASSFRQNEQFF. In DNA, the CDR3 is TGTGCCAGCAGTTTTCGGCAAAATGAGCAGTTCTTC.

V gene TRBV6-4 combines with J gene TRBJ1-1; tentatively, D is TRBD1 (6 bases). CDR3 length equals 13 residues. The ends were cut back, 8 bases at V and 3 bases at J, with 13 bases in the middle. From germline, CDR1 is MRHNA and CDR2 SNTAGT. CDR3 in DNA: TGTGCCAGCGGAATGGACAGACACACTGAAGCTTTCTTT. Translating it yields CASGMDRHTEAFF.

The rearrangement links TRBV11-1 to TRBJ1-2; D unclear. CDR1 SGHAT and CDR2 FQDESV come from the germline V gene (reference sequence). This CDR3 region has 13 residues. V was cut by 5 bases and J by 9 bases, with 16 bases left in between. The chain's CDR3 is CASSLTEGLRYTF. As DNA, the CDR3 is TGTGCCAGCAGCCTTACAGAGGGCTTACGCTACACCTTC.

CDR3 DNA: TGTGCCAGCAGCCCTCCCCATCTTCTGGCGAACACCGGGGAGCTGTTTTTT. This encodes CASSPPHLLANTGELFF. The genes are TRBV9 and TRBJ2-2; D gene unclear. Trimming cost V 4 bases and J 0 bases, with 16 bases left between them. Germline V gene sequence: CDR1 SGDLS, CDR2 YYNGEE. The CDR3 length is 17 residues.

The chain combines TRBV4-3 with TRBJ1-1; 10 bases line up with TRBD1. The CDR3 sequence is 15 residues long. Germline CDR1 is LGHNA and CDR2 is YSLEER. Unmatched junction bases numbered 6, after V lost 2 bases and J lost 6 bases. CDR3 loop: CASSQRQGAKAEAFF. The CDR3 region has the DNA TGCGCCAGCAGCCAACGACAGGGGGCGAAGGCTGAAGCTTTCTTT.